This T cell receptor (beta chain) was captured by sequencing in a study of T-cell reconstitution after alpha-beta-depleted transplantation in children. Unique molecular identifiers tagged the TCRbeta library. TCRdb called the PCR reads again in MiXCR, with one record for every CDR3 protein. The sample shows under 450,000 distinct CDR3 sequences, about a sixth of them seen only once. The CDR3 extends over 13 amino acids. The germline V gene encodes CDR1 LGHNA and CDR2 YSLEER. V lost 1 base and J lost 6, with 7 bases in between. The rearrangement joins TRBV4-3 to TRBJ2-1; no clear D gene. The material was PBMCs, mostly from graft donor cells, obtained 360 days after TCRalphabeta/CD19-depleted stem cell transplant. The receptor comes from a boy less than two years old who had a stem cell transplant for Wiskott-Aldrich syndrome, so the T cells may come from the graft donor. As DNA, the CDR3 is TGCGCCAGCAGCCAAGTTCCAGTCAATGAGCAGTTCTTC. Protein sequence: CASSQVPVNEQFF.